These T cell receptor beta chains were read from a single sample in a study of T-cell memory formation after mild COVID-19. TCRdb re-analysed the 5' RACE reads in MiXCR, keeping a single row per CDR3 protein. The sample holds about 440,000 distinct CDR3 sequences, approximately 20% seen once. The sequenced sample was PBMCs or a T cell subset sorted from them (not recorded which). The receptors were gathered from an adult woman who had mild COVID-19 (a few samples of this study predate the infection). Cell type and time point are not known. CDR3s include the opening cysteine and the closing phenylalanine or tryptophan. Each record gives: D gene, J gene, clone size, V gene, CDR3 protein, CDR3 DNA. The D gene is left open where the match is weak. Not all rows give a size; the values are once, few, many and, for expanded clones, a class.

NA	TRBJ1-1	NA	TRBV6-5	CASSTPGRMNTEAFF	TGTGCCAGCAGCACGCCGGGACGGATGAACACTGAAGCTTTCTTT
NA	TRBJ2-1	NA	TRBV9	CASSPPVGGGKDEQFF	TGTGCCAGCAGCCCCCCTGTTGGAGGGGGGAAGGATGAGCAGTTCTTC
TRBD2	TRBJ2-3	few	TRBV29-1	CSVAPFGTSGGYTDTQYF	TGCAGCGTTGCCCCCTTCGGGACTAGCGGAGGTTACACAGATACGCAGTATTTT
NA	TRBJ2-2	few	TRBV14	CASSRSLINTGELFF	TGTGCCAGCAGTCGCTCGCTTATTAACACCGGGGAGCTGTTTTTT
NA	TRBJ2-7	NA	TRBV19	CASSPSGHEQYF	TGTGCCAGTAGCCCCTCAGGCCACGAGCAGTACTTC
TRBD1	TRBJ2-1	few	TRBV5-1	CASNPGTGSIYEQFF	TGCGCCAGCAACCCCGGGACAGGGTCTATATATGAGCAGTTCTTC
TRBD1	TRBJ1-1	few	TRBV30	CACQGASSTEAFF	TGTGCCTGTCAGGGGGCAAGTTCCACTGAAGCTTTCTTT
NA	TRBJ1-2	NA	TRBV29-1	CSARGGGGYTF	TGCAGCGCCCGAGGGGGGGGAGGCTACACCTTC
TRBD2	TRBJ2-5	NA	TRBV25-1	CASSEGVREGKTQYF	TGTGCCAGCAGTGAGGGGGTGCGGGAGGGTAAGACCCAGTACTTC
NA	TRBJ2-6	few	TRBV29-1	CSGLFGANVLTF	TGCAGCGGACTCTTTGGGGCCAACGTCCTGACTTTC
NA	TRBJ2-1	few	TRBV20-1	CSASSDEQFF	TGCAGTGCTAGTTCCGATGAGCAGTTCTTC
NA	TRBJ1-4	NA	TRBV19	CASSYRSNEKLFF	TGTGCCAGTAGTTACAGGAGTAATGAAAAACTGTTTTTT
TRBD2	TRBJ2-7	NA	TRBV20-1	CSARDSGGYEQYF	TGCAGTGCTAGAGATAGCGGGGGTTACGAGCAGTACTTC
NA	TRBJ2-1	NA	TRBV12-3/TRBV12-4	CASSLGQDSYNEQFF	TGTGCCAGCAGTTTGGGGCAGGACTCCTACAATGAGCAGTTCTTC
NA	TRBJ1-5	few	TRBV6-6	CASSRRDRNQPQHF	TGTGCCAGCAGCCGCAGGGATCGCAATCAGCCCCAGCATTTT
TRBD1	TRBJ2-7	NA	TRBV4-1	CASSQDSLTGAAYEQYF	TGCGCCAGCAGCCAAGATTCTTTGACAGGGGCAGCCTACGAGCAGTACTTC
TRBD1	TRBJ1-2	NA	TRBV7-9	CASSSRDSANYGYTF	TGTGCCAGCAGCTCCCGGGACAGTGCCAACTATGGCTACACCTTC
NA	TRBJ1-4	few	TRBV19	CASSPRRGANEKLFF	TGTGCCAGTAGTCCTCGGAGGGGGGCTAATGAAAAACTGTTTTTT
NA	TRBJ2-7	NA	TRBV7-2	CASSSRTGSSYEQYF	TGTGCCAGCAGCTCCCGGACGGGTAGCTCCTACGAGCAGTACTTC
NA	TRBJ2-7	few	TRBV19	CASMSGQSYEQYF	TGTGCCAGTATGTCTGGACAGTCCTACGAGCAGTACTTC
TRBD2	TRBJ2-1	few	TRBV7-2	CASSFPSGGNINYNEQFF	TGTGCCAGCAGCTTCCCCAGCGGGGGGAACATCAACTACAATGAGCAGTTCTTC
NA	TRBJ2-5	many	TRBV4-1	CASSQTRRETQYF	TGCGCCAGCAGCCAAACTAGGCGAGAGACCCAGTACTTC
NA	TRBJ2-7	NA	TRBV20-1	CSARELASYEQYF	TGCAGTGCTAGAGAGCTCGCGTCCTACGAGCAGTACTTC
NA	TRBJ1-2	few	TRBV4-1	CASSQETAAGGNGYTF	TGCGCCAGCAGCCAAGAAACAGCAGCGGGAGGGAATGGCTACACCTTC
NA	TRBJ2-3	NA	TRBV7-9	CASSLGGRWTDTQYF	TGTGCCAGCAGCTTAGGTGGGAGGTGGACAGATACGCAGTATTTT